The T cell receptor beta chain under discussion was sequenced for a study of identifying expanded T cells in peripheral blood (dated by TCRdb to 2018 to 2020). Regarding the study in general: Technical replicates were generated by sequencing separate aliquots of the same genomic DNA pool, with four replicates compared pairwise.

No immune events such as infections were documented for the healthy donors during the collection period. Blood repertoires from healthy donors were used as a training cohort for calibrating time-dependent variance in a beta-binomial model of differential abundance of T-cell clones. The training cohort comprised approximately ten healthy donors, 3 female and 7 male. An age range of roughly 29 to 64 years, with an average of about 43 years, was recorded for the donors. Whole blood, obtained from a commercial supplier, was collected from each healthy donor at three time points spaced approximately two weeks apart. Genomic DNA was extracted from unsorted whole blood for immunosequencing. This clone was seen just once. This receptor's antigen is unknown. Base qualities were left out, and no much larger clone turns up one base away. Looking up the germline V gene yields CDR1 SNHLY and CDR2 FYNNEI. The germline ends are 21 bases apart after V is trimmed by 4 bases and J by 8 bases. From the cysteine through the phenylalanine, the CDR3 covers 16 amino acids. Solely the CDR3 DNA is kept, with 48 bases framed from the first base.

TCRbeta CDR3 regions were profiled with the immunoSEQ Assay using bias-controlled multiplex PCR amplification of genomic DNA. The authors' analysis ran thus. To quantify the absolute abundance of each unique TCRbeta CDR3 region, the sequences were collapsed and filtered. Two models were used to test differential abundance: a binomial model (Fisher-equivalent) and a beta-binomial model that adds time-dependent variance fitted from healthy donors. Clones with fewer than 5 combined templates were excluded, and clones with Benjamini-Hochberg FDR below 0.01 were called differentially abundant. In the beta-binomial model, variance was expressed as a function of the total template count across the two samples, in the form v = (b*log(k)+a)^2. The table was pulled from immuneACCESS by TCRdb, which kept in-frame rearrangements only. Such tables lose some clones; where checked, under half of the loss comes from unresolved V genes, and the rest has no known cause. The V and J calls and clone size are taken from that table; D and trimming were inferred from the DNA. The sample yields some 75,000 clones; roughly 90% were counted once. The top ten hold about 3.3% of the sample.

Paper-wide results and their limitations: The authors expected that biological variance in healthy repertoires might rise further over much longer intervals, such as months to years. Across all healthy-donor time intervals, the beta-binomial model significantly cut both the number of clones called differentially abundant and the false-positive rate. Between technical replicates the binomial model flagged roughly 1.1 differentially abundant clones, whereas over about 2 weeks the binomial model flagged about 15 and over roughly 4 weeks 19 to 20. In all healthy donors, the variance in clone template counts between samples taken 2 to 3 weeks apart rose significantly as total template count increased.

The receptor's source is a person between 18 and 75 years old in good health. The sequence links TRBV2 to TRBJ2-1; perhaps TRBD2 is the D gene, with 5 bases matching. The specimen was blood. The CDR3 protein sequence reads: CASSAGLRPSDDEQFF. The nucleotides read TGTGCCAGCAGTGCGGGATTGAGACCCAGCGACGATGAGCAGTTCTTC.